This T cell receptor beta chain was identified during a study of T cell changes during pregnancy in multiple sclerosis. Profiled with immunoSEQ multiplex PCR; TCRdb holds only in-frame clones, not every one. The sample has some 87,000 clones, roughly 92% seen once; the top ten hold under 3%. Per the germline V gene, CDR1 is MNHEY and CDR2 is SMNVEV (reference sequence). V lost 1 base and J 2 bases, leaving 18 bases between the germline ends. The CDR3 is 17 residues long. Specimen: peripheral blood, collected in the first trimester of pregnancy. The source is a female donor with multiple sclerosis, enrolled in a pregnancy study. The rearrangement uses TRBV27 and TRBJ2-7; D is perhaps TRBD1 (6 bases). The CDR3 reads CASSLLGGRGYTYEQYF. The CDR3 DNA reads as TGTGCCAGCAGTTTATTGGGTGGCAGGGGCTACACCTACGAGCAGTACTTC.